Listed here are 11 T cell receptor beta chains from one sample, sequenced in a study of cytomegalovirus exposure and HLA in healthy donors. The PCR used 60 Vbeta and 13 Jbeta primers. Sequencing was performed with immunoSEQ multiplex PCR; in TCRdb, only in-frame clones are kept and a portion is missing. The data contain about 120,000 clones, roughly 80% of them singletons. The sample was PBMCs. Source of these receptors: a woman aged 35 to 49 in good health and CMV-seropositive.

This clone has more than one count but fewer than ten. As DNA, the CDR3 is TGCGCCAGCAGCCATCCAGGGGAATTTGGGGCCAACGTCCTGACTTTC. Amino acids: CASSHPGEFGANVLTF. The V and J genes are TRBV4-3 and TRBJ2-6, with D possibly TRBD1 on 6 matching bases. The CDR3 extends over 16 amino acids. V lost 3 bases, J lost 3 bases, and 12 bases lay in between. CDR1 and CDR2 (germline): LGHNA, YSLEER.

Here the CDR3 DNA reads TGCAGCGTTACTACTCGGGTGAACACTGAAGCTTTCTTT. It translates to CSVTTRVNTEAFF. The genes are TRBV29-1 and TRBJ1-1, with no clear D. V lost 5 bases to trimming and J lost 0 bases, with 10 bases between them. The CDR3 totals 13 residues. CDR1 and CDR2 from the germline V gene are SQVTM and ANQGSEA.

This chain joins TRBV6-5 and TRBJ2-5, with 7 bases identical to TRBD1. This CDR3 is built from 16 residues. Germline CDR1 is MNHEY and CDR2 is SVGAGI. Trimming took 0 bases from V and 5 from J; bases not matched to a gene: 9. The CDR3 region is CASSYSDIGGWETQYF. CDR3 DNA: TGTGCCAGCAGTTACTCAGATATAGGGGGCTGGGAGACCCAGTACTTC.

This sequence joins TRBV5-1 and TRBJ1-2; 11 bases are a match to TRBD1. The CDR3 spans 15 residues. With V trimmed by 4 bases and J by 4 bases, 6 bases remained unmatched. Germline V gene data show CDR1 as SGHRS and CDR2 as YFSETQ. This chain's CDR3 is CASSLGTGGSYGYTF. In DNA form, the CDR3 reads TGCGCCAGCAGCCTCGGGACAGGGGGGTCCTATGGCTACACCTTC.

The CDR3 region is CASSPDSAEYNEQFF. In DNA, the CDR3 is TGTGCCAGCAGCCCCGACAGCGCAGAGTACAATGAGCAGTTCTTC. J is TRBJ2-1 and V is TRBV5-4; weak D call: TRBD1 (5 bases). The germline gives CDR1 SGHNT, CDR2 YYREEE (reference sequence). V dropped 4 bases and J dropped 4 bases, with 15 bases sitting between them. The CDR3 covers 15 residues.

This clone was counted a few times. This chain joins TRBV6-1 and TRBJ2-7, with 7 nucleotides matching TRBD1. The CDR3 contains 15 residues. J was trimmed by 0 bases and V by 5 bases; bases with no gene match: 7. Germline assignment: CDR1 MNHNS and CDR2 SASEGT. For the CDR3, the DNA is TGTGCCAGCAGTCTCGAGCGACAGGGCTCCTACGAGCAGTACTTC. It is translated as CASSLERQGSYEQYF.

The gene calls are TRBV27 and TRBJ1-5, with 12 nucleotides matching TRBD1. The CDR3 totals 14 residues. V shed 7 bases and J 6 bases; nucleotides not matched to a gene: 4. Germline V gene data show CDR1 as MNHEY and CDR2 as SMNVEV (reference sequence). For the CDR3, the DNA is TGTGCCAGCATGGGGACAGGGGGCGTTCAGCCCCAGCATTTT. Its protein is CASMGTGGVQPQHF.

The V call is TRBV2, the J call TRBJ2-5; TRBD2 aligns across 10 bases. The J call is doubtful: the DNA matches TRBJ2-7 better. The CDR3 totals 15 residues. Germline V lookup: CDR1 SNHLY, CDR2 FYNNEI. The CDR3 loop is CASSGGASGSYEQYF. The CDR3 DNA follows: TGTGCCAGCTCGGGTGGGGCTAGCGGGAGTTACGAGCAGTACTTC.

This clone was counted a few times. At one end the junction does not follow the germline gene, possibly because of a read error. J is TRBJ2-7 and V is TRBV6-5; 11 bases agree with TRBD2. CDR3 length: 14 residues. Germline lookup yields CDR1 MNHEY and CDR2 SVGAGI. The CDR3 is CASSLAGGSSEQYF. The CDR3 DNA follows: TGTGCCAGCAGTCTAGCGGGGGGCTCCTCCGAGCAGTACTTC.

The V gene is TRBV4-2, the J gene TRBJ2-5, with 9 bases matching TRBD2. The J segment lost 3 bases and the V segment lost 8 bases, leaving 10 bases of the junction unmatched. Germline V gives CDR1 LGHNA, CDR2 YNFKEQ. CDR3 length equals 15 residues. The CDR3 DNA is TGTGCCAGCCGGCACGCGGGGGGGCCGGAAGAGACCCAGTACTTC. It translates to CASRHAGGPEETQYF.

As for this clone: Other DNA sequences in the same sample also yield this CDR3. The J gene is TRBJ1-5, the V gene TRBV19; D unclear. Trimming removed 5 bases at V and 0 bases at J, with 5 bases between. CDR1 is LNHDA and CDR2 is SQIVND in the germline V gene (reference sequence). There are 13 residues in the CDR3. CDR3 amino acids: CASSFGSNQPQHF. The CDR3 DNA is TGTGCCAGTAGTTTCGGTAGCAATCAGCCCCAGCATTTT.